Given below is one T cell receptor (beta chain) in context. Measured with immunoSEQ multiplex PCR; TCRdb has only the in-frame clones, and not every one. The sample has approximately 280,000 clones, around 90% seen once. These data belong to a study of blood T cell repertoires in COVID-19. Overall study context: Samples taken during acute and convalescent COVID-19 were collected in the United States, Italy and Spain.

The CDR3 totals 15 residues. Per the germline V gene, CDR1 is MNHEY and CDR2 is SVGAGI. Trimming left V 3 bases short and J 2 bases short, with 14 bases between. Sequenced input: peripheral blood. This clonotype was obtained from a man aged 18 to 29 with active or convalescent COVID-19. The genes are TRBV6-5 and TRBJ2-7, with D possibly matching TRBD2 (6 bases). CDR3 nucleotides: TGTGCCAGCAGTTATAGGGACTGGGGAACCTACGAGCAGTACTTC. Residues: CASSYRDWGTYEQYF.